The rows below give T cell receptor beta chains drawn from one sample of a study of shared T cell receptors in the human thymus. Profiled with immunoSEQ multiplex PCR; TCRdb holds only in-frame clones, not every one. The repertoire holds roughly 700,000 clones, with around nine tenths as singletons. This sample was shared with a second study, whose subject was human thymus T cells.

The sequencing input was thymocytes. The origin of the receptors is a boy under two years old with a congenital heart defect. CDR3s include the opening cysteine and the closing phenylalanine or tryptophan. The D gene is left open where the match is weak. A row's size may be missing; if present it is once, few, many or a size class.

.	TRBV2	TRBJ2-7	few	TGTGCCAGCAGAGGACTATCTCCAAGCTACGAGCAGTACTTC	CASRGLSPSYEQYF
TRBD2	TRBV9	TRBJ2-2	.	TGTGCCAGCAGCGTATCATACGGGACTAGCGGGAGATACGGGGAGCTGTTTTTT	CASSVSYGTSGRYGELFF
TRBD1	TRBV4-3	TRBJ2-7	.	TGCGCCAGCAGCCAAGATGGGAGGGACAGGGGGCTCCACGAGCAGTACTTC	CASSQDGRDRGLHEQYF
TRBD1	TRBV27	TRBJ1-5	.	TGTGCCAGCAGTTCGCGCAACCGGGACAGATCACCCCGGAATCAGCCCCAGCATTTT	CASSSRNRDRSPRNQPQHF
TRBD2	TRBV19	TRBJ2-7	once	TGTGCCAGTAGTATAGGCCCCCGCGGTCTAGCGGGGAAAGCCTACGAGCAGTACTTC	CASSIGPRGLAGKAYEQYF
.	TRBV14	TRBJ1-1	.	TGTGCCAGCAGCGCTCGACAGGTTGGGGACACTGAAGCTTTCTTT	CASSARQVGDTEAFF
TRBD2	TRBV27	TRBJ2-1	.	TGTGCCAGCAAGAATAGCGGGAGCTCCTACAATGAGCAGTTCTTC	CASKNSGSSYNEQFF
TRBD2	TRBV30	TRBJ2-7	.	TGTGCCTGGAATACGCTAGCGGGAGTCGAGCAGTACTTC	CAWNTLAGVEQYF
TRBD1	TRBV6-1	TRBJ1-2	.	TGTGCCAGCACGGGACCGGGACAGGGTGCGGGCTACACCTTC	CASTGPGQGAGYTF
TRBD1	TRBV30	TRBJ2-2	.	TGTGCCTGGGGAGACAGGGGGCTGGGGGAGCTGTTTTTT	CAWGDRGLGELFF
.	TRBV10-2	TRBJ2-1	.	TGCGCCAGCAGTGAGACCGGGGTGGCGCCGGTTTCCTACAATGAGCAGTTCTTC	CASSETGVAPVSYNEQFF
TRBD1	TRBV18	TRBJ1-2	few	TGTGCCAGCTCACTCAAACAGGGGGCGCGGACCTATGGTGGCTACACCTTC	CASSLKQGARTYGGYTF
.	TRBV19	TRBJ1-1	few	TGTGCCAGTAGTAAGCCTTGTAACACTGAAGCTTTCTTT	CASSKPCNTEAFF
.	TRBV2	TRBJ1-5	.	TGTGCCAGCAATGCAGGGTCGGGCAATCAGCCCCAGCATTTT	CASNAGSGNQPQHF
TRBD1	TRBV4-3	TRBJ2-3	.	TGCGCCAGCAGCCAAGGGTCAGGCAACAGGGGGAAAGATACGCAGTATTTT	CASSQGSGNRGKDTQYF
TRBD2	TRBV4-3	TRBJ2-2	once	TGCGCCAGCAGCCCCAGCGGGGGGGACACCGGGGAGCTGTTTTTT	CASSPSGGDTGELFF
TRBD2	TRBV15	TRBJ2-7	.	TGTGCCACCAGCAGAGGCCCCCCGGGACTAGCGAAGGAGGGGTGCGACGAGCAGTACTTC	CATSRGPPGLAKEGCDEQYF
TRBD2	TRBV27	TRBJ2-7	.	TGTGCCAGCAGTTTAAGACTAGCGGGAACCTCCTACGAGCAGTACTTC	CASSLRLAGTSYEQYF
TRBD2	TRBV5-1	TRBJ2-1	.	TGCGCCAGCAGCTCCGGACAGATTAGCGGGAGGAAGGTTGAGCAGTTCTTC	CASSSGQISGRKVEQFF
.	TRBV6-5	TRBJ1-2	.	TGTGCCAGCAGTTACTCCGGACAGTTCTATGGCTACACCTTC	CASSYSGQFYGYTF
TRBD2	TRBV2	TRBJ2-7	.	TGTGCCAGCATGGGGACTAATGCAACCTACGAGCAGTACTTC	CASMGTNATYEQYF
TRBD2	TRBV28	TRBJ2-1	.	TGTGCCAGCAGTCCATCCCCGACTAGCGGGAGGCGGGGCAATGAGCAGTTCTTC	CASSPSPTSGRRGNEQFF
.	TRBV7-9	TRBJ2-7	.	TGTGCCAGCAGCGCGCACCTCCCCTTCAACGGGAGTGGCTACGAGCAGTACTTC	CASSAHLPFNGSGYEQYF
TRBD1	TRBV4-2	TRBJ2-5	.	TGTGCCAGCAGCCACTTCCCGGACAGGGAGGAAAAGACCCAGTACTTC	CASSHFPDREEKTQYF
.	TRBV27	TRBJ2-7	.	TGTGCCAGCAGTGGGATCGACAGCGTCAACCCCTACGAGCAGTACTTC	CASSGIDSVNPYEQYF
TRBD2	TRBV5-4	TRBJ2-1	.	TGTGCCAGCAGCCCGCCACCGGGACTAGCGGGAGGTAGCTCCTACAATGAGCAGTTCTTC	CASSPPPGLAGGSSYNEQFF
.	TRBV10-3	TRBJ2-4	.	TGTGCCATCAGACGGACTTGGGGGGACGGGAACATTCAGTACTTC	CAIRRTWGDGNIQYF
TRBD2	TRBV28	TRBJ2-1	.	TGTGCCACGGGGGGGACCGAGAACAATGAGCAGTTCTTC	CATGGTENNEQFF
TRBD2	TRBV29-1	TRBJ2-2	.	TGCAGCGCCCGATTGACTAGCGGGAGATCAAATGCGAACACCGGGGAGCTGTTTTTT	CSARLTSGRSNANTGELFF
.	TRBV14	TRBJ1-1	.	TGTGCCAGCAGCCAAGATTGGGGCAGCCCTAAGACTGAAGCTTTCTTT	CASSQDWGSPKTEAFF
.	TRBV5-8	TRBJ2-1	.	TGTGCCAGCAGCTGGAGGGCCCCCCTCTACAATGAGCAGTTCTTC	CASSWRAPLYNEQFF
TRBD1	TRBV15	TRBJ2-7	.	TGTGCCACCAGCAGAGATGTGATTAGGGGGCGCCTAACCGAGCAGTACTTC	CATSRDVIRGRLTEQYF
.	TRBV12-5	TRBJ2-7	.	TGTGCTAGTGGTTTGGTACGTGGAGAAGCGCACTCCTACGAGCAGTACTTC	CASGLVRGEAHSYEQYF
.	TRBV27	TRBJ2-7	.	TGTGCCAGCAGTTTAGCAGGACAGACCACTTACGAGCAGTACTTC	CASSLAGQTTYEQYF
.	TRBV15	TRBJ1-4	.	TGTGCCACCAGCAGAGAGGAGGGGCAGGGTGAAAAACTGTTTTTT	CATSREEGQGEKLFF
TRBD2	TRBV27	TRBJ2-1	.	TGTGCCAGCAGTCTAGCGGCGAGCTCCTACAATGAGCAGTTCTTC	CASSLAASSYNEQFF
TRBD1	TRBV9	TRBJ1-2	.	TGTGCCAGCAGCGTTCTCCGGGACAGGGGGCGATTCTATGGCTACACCTTC	CASSVLRDRGRFYGYTF
TRBD2	TRBV4-1	TRBJ2-3	.	TGCGCCAGCAGCCACCGACCTAGCGGGAGGATGACAGATACGCAGTATTTT	CASSHRPSGRMTDTQYF
.	TRBV18	TRBJ2-3	once	TGTGCCAGCTCACCACCCGGACTGGGAATGATTGCTACGCAGTATTTT	CASSPPGLGMIATQYF
.	TRBV2	TRBJ2-3	.	TGTGCCAGCAGGGATAGCTGCGCGCAGTATTTT	CASRDSCAQYF
.	TRBV6-1	TRBJ1-4	few	TGTGCCAGCAGGGGTAACAGCACAACTAATGAAAAACTGTTTTTT	CASRGNSTTNEKLFF
TRBD1	TRBV28	TRBJ1-1	few	TGTGCCAGCAGCCCACCCCGACAGGGGAACACTGAAGCTTTCTTT	CASSPPRQGNTEAFF
TRBD1	TRBV7-7	TRBJ1-1	few	TGTGCTAGCAGGGGGGGGTCGAACACTGAAGCTTTCTTT	CASRGGSNTEAFF
TRBD2	TRBV7-9	TRBJ2-1	.	TGTGCCAGCAGCCCCCCGGTCGGGCGGGAGCGGAATGAGCAGTTCTTC	CASSPPVGRERNEQFF
.	TRBV5-6	TRBJ2-5	once	TGTGCCAGCAGCCCCCGGATAGAGGACGAGGACTTCCAAGAGACCCAGTACTTC	CASSPRIEDEDFQETQYF
TRBD2	TRBV30	TRBJ2-1	.	TGTGCCTGGGACTGGGCGGGAGGTAGGCAGGAGCAGTTCTTC	CAWDWAGGRQEQFF
.	TRBV10-3	TRBJ1-4	.	TGTGCCATCAGTGAGGGGGCCAGTGAAAAACTGTTTTTT	CAISEGASEKLFF
.	TRBV9	TRBJ1-3	.	TGTGCCAGCAGCGTAGGCCGGGAGAGAGTCTTCGGAAACACCATATATTTT	CASSVGRERVFGNTIYF
TRBD1	TRBV6-5	TRBJ2-5	.	TGTGCCAGCAGACCCCGGGGACAGCCCTCGACCACCCTTCACTTC	CASRPRGQPSTTLHF
TRBD1	TRBV25-1	TRBJ1-1	once	TGTGCCAGCAGTCCAGGACAGGTGGACACTGAAGCTTTCTTT	CASSPGQVDTEAFF
TRBD2	TRBV5-1	TRBJ2-1	.	TGCGCCAGCAGCTTAATGGAGCGGGAGTACAATGAGCAGTTCTTC	CASSLMEREYNEQFF
TRBD1	TRBV4-3	TRBJ1-1	.	TGCGCCAGCAGCCAAGGGGACAGGGCCGGGAACACTGAAGCTTTCTTT	CASSQGDRAGNTEAFF
TRBD2	TRBV6-1	TRBJ2-7	.	TGTGCCAGCATTACCCCGGGGGGGCCTCTCGACGAGCAGTACTTC	CASITPGGPLDEQYF
TRBD2	TRBV14	TRBJ2-3	.	TGTGCCAGCAGCCCCGGACTAGCGGGATACCCAGATACGCAGTATTTT	CASSPGLAGYPDTQYF
.	TRBV25-1	TRBJ2-3	.	TGTGCCAGCAGTGTTAACAGGGAAGATACGCAGTATTTT	CASSVNREDTQYF